This T cell receptor (beta chain) was observed in a study of PD-L1 blockade in urothelial cancer. Points from the study as a whole: Durable-benefit patients had greater expansion of tumor-associated blood clones at 3 weeks. A below-median TCR clonality in blood before treatment predicted better survival.

As to time point: peripheral blood 6 weeks after treatment start. Anywhere from 1 to 8 samples came from each patient, spanning pretreatment and on-treatment. Concerning this clone itself: Antigen: not known.

V lost 5 bases and J 4 bases, leaving 11 bases between the germline ends. The CDR3 totals 13 residues. CDR1 is LNHDA and CDR2 is SQIVND in the germline V gene (reference sequence). Clones were read by immunoSEQ multiplex PCR, and TCRdb kept only the in-frame ones, dropping some. Among around 120,000 clones, about 89% were seen once, and the ten largest hold about 1.5%. The TCR comes from a man aged 60 to 75 with urothelial cancer. The sequenced sample was PBMCs, obtained around atezolizumab (anti-PD-L1) treatment. The rearrangement links TRBV19 to TRBJ2-5, with a possible D match to TRBD1 (5 bases). The DNA for the CDR3 is TGTGCCAGTAGTCAGGGCAGAGGAGAGACCCAGTACTTC. Translated: CASSQGRGETQYF.